This T cell receptor (beta chain) derives from a study of CD8+ T cells in alopecia areata. About the study: The drug, tofacitinib, lasted 6 to 18 months, followed by 6 months off drug.

Study-wide findings and caveats: In scalp and blood, many expanded lesional clones persisted during tofacitinib. One nonresponder makes the tie between baseline CD8+ expansion and response uncertain.

Extracted from the samples, RNA was reverse transcribed into cDNA to serve as the sequencing template. Only in-frame clones appear in the TCRdb table, and some are missing; sequencing was by immunoSEQ multiplex PCR. The sample lists approximately 210,000 clones; roughly 64% were seen once. The V gene lost 0 bases and the J gene lost 7 bases, with 16 bases spanning the gap. The germline V gene encodes CDR1 GTSNPN and CDR2 SVGIG (reference sequence). The CDR3 covers 14 residues. Treatment given: oral pan-JAK inhibitor, 5-10 mg twice daily. Peripheral blood and lesional scalp punch biopsies were taken from alopecia areata patients. Comments on this clone: Its antigen is unknown.

The sequencing here drew on CD4+ T cells sorted from blood, taken at week 4, from a patient treated with tofacitinib. V is TRBV30 and J is TRBJ2-7, with D perhaps assigned TRBD1 or TRBD2 (5 bases each). The clonotype was recovered from a human donor with alopecia areata. The CDR3 spells CAWSVLGVDGEQYF. The CDR3 DNA sequence: TGTGCCTGGAGTGTACTAGGGGTTGATGGGGAGCAGTACTTC.